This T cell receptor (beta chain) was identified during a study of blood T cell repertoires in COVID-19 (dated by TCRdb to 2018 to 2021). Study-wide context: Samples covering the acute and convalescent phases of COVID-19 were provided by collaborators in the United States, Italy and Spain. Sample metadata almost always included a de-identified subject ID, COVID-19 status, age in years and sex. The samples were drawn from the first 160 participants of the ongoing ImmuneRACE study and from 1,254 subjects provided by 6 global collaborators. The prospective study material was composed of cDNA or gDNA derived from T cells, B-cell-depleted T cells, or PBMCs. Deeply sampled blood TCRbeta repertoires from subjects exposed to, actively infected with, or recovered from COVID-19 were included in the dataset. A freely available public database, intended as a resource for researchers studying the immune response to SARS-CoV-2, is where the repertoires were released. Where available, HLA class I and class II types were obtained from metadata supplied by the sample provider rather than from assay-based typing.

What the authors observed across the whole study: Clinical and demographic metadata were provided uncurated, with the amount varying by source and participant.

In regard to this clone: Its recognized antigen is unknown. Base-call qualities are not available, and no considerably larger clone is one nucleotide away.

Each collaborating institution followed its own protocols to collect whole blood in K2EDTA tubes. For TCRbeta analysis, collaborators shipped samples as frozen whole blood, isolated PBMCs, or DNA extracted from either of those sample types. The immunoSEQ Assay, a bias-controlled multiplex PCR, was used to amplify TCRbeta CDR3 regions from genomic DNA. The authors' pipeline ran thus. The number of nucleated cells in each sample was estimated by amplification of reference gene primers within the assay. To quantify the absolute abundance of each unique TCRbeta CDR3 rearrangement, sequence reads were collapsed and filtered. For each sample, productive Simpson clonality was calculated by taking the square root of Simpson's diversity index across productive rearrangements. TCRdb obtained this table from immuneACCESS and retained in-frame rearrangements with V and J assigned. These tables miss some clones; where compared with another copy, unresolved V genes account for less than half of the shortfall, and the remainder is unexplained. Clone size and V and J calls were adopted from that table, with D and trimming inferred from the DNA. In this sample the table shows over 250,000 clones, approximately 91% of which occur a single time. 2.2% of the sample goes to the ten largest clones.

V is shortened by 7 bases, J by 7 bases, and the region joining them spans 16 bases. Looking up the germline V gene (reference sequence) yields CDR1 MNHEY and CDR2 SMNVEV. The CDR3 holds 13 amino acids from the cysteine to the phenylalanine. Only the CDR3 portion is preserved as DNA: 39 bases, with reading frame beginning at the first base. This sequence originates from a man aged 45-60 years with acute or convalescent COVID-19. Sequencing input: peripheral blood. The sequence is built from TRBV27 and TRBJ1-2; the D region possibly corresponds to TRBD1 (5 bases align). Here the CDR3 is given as CASKARDYFGYTF. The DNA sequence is TGTGCCAGCAAGGCCAGGGACTACTTTGGCTACACCTTC.